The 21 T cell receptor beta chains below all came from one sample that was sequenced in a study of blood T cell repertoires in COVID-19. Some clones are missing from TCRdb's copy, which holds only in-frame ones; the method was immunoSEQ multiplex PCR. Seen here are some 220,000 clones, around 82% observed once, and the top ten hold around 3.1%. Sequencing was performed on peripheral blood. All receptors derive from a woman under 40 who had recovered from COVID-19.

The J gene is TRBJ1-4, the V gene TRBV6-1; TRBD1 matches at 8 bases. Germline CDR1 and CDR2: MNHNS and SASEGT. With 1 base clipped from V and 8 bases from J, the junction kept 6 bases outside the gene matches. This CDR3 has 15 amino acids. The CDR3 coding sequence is TGTGCCAGCAGTGAAGAGTTCAGGGGGCGAGAAAAACTGTTTTTT. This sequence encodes CASSEEFRGREKLFF.

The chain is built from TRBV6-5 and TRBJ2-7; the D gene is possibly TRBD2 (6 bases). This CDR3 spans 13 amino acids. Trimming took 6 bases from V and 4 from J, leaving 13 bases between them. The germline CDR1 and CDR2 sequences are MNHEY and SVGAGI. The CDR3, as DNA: TGTGCCAGCAGCCCCGCGGGGCTATACGAGCAGTACTTC. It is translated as CASSPAGLYEQYF.

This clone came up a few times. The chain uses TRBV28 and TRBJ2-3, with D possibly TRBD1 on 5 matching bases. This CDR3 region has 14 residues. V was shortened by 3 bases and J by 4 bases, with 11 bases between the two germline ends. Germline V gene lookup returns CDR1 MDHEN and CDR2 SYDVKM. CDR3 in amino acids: CASSLQGVSDTQYF. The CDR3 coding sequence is TGTGCCAGCAGTTTGCAGGGTGTATCAGATACGCAGTATTTT. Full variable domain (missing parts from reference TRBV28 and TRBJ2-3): DVKVTQSSRYLVKRTGEKVFLECVQDMDHENMFWYRQDPGLGLRLIYFSYDVKMKEKGDIPEGYSVSREKKERFSLILESASTNQTSMYLCASSLQGVSDTQYFGPGTRLTVL.

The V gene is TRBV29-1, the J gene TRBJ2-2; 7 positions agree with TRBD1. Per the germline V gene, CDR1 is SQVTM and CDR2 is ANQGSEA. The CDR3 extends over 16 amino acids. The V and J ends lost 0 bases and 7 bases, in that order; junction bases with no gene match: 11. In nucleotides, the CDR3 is TGCAGCGTTGAAGATTATGCGACAGGGCAAAGCGGGGAGCTGTTTTTT. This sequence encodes CSVEDYATGQSGELFF.

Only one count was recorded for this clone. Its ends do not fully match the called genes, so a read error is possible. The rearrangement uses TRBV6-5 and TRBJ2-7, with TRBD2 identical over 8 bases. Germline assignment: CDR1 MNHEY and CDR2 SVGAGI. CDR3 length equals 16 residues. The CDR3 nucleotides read TGTGCCAGCAGGTACTTGAGTAGCGGGAATTCCTACGAGCAGTACTTC. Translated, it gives CASRYLSSGNSYEQYF.

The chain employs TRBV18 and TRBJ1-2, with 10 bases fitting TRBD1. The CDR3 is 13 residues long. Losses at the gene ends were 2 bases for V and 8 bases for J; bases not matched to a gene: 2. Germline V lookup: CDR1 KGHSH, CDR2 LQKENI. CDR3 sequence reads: CASSPGTGEGYTF. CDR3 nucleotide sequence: TGTGCCAGCTCACCAGGGACAGGGGAAGGCTACACCTTC.

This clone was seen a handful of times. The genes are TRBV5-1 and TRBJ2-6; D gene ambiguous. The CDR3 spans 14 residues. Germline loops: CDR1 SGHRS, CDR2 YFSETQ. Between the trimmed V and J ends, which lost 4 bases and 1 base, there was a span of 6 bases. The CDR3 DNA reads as TGCGCCAGCAGCCCAGAATCTGGGGCCAACGTCCTGACTTTC. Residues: CASSPESGANVLTF.

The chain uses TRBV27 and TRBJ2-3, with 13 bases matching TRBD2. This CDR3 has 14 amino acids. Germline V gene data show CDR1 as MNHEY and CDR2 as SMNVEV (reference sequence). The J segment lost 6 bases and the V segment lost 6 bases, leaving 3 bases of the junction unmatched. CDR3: CASRGLAGVDTQYF. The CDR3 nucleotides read TGTGCCAGCAGAGGACTAGCGGGAGTGGATACGCAGTATTTT.

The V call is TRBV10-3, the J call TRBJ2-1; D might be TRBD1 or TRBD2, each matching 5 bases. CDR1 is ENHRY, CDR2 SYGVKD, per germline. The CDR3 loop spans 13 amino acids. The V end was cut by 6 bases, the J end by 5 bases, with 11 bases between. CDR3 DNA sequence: TGTGCCATCAGGGAGGCCAGGGACAATGAGCAGTTCTTC. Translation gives CAIREARDNEQFF.

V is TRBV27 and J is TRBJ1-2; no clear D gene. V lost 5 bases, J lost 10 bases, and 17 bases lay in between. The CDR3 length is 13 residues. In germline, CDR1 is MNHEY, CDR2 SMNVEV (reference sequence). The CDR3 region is CASSPYNPETYTF. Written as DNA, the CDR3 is TGTGCCAGCAGTCCTTATAACCCGGAGACCTACACCTTC.

The chain's CDR3 is CASGSVLTSGSTYEQYF. CDR3 nucleotides: TGTGCTAGTGGTTCCGTGCTGACTAGCGGGAGCACCTACGAGCAGTACTTC. This chain uses TRBV12-5 with TRBJ2-7, with 12 bases identical to TRBD2. V shed 4 bases and J 2 bases; nucleotides not matched to a gene: 9. Germline V gene lookup returns CDR1 LGHNT and CDR2 FRNRAP. This CDR3 is built from 17 residues.

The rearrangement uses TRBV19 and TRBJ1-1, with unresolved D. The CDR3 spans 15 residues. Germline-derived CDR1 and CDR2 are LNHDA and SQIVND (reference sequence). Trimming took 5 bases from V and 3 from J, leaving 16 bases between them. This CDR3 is CASSAPQRSDTEAFF. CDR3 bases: TGTGCCAGTAGTGCACCTCAGAGGTCCGACACTGAAGCTTTCTTT. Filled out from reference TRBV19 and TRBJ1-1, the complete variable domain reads DGGITQSPKYLFRKEGQNVTLSCEQNLNHDAMYWYRQDPGQGLRLIYYSQIVNDFQKGDIAEGYSVSREKKESFPLTVTSAQKNPTAFYLCASSAPQRSDTEAFFGQGTRLTVV.

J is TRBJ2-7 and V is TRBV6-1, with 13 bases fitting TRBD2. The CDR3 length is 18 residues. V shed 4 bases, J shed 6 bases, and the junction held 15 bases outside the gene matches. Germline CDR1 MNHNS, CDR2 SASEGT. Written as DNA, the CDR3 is TGTGCCAGCAGTGTCCGGGACCTCCGGACTAGCGGGAGTGTCGAGCAGTACTTC. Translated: CASSVRDLRTSGSVEQYF.

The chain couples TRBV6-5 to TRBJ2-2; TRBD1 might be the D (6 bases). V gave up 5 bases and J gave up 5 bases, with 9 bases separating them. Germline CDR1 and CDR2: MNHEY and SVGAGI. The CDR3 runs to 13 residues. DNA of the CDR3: TGTGCCAGCAGTCCCAGGGGAACCGGGGAGCTGTTTTTT. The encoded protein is CASSPRGTGELFF.

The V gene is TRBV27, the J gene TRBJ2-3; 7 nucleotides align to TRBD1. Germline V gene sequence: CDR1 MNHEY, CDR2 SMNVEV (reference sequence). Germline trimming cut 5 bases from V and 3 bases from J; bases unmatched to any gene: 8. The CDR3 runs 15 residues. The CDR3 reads CASSVGQWSTDTQYF. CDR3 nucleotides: TGTGCCAGCAGTGTGGGACAGTGGAGTACAGATACGCAGTATTTT.

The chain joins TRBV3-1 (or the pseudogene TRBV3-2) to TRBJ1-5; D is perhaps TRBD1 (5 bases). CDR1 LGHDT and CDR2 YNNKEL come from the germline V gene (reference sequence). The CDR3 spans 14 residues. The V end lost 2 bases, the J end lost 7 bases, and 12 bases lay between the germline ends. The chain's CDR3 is CASSQRGIGQPQHF. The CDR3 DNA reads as TGTGCCAGCAGCCAACGGGGGATAGGGCAGCCCCAGCATTTT.

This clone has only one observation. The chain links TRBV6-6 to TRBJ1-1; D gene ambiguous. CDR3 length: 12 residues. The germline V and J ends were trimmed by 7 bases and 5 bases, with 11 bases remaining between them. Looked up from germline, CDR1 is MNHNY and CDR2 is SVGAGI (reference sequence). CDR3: CASNTEATEAFF. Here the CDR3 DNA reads TGTGCCAGCAACACCGAGGCTACTGAAGCTTTCTTT.

In nucleotides, the CDR3 is TGTGCCATAGGAGAGAGATTCAATGAGCAGTTCTTC. Amino acid sequence: CAIGERFNEQFF. The chain couples TRBV7-7 to TRBJ2-1; D is ambiguous. The length of the CDR3 is 12 residues. Germline CDR1 SSHAT, CDR2 FNYEAQ (reference sequence). Between the trimmed V and J ends, which lost 10 bases and 6 bases, there was a span of 13 bases. The complete variable domain, with remaining parts taken from reference TRBV7-7 and TRBJ2-1, reads GAGVSQSPRYKVTKRGQDVTLRCDPISSHATLYWYQQALGQGPEFLTYFNYEAQPDKSGLPSDRFSAERPEGSISTLTIQRTEQRDSAMYRCAIGERFNEQFFGPGTRLTVL.

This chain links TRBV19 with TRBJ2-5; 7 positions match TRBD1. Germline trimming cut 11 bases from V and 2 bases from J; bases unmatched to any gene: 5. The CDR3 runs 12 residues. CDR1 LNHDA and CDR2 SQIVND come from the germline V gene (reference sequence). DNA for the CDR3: TGTGCCGCCCGGGACAGACAAGAGACCCAGTACTTC. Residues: CAARDRQETQYF.

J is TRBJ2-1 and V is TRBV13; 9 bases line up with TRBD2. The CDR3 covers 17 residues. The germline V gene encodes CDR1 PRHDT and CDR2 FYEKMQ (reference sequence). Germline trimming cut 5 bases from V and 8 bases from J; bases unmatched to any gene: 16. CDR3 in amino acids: CASSQPAGLAVDYEQFF. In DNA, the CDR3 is TGTGCCAGCAGCCAGCCCGCGGGACTAGCAGTTGACTATGAGCAGTTCTTC.

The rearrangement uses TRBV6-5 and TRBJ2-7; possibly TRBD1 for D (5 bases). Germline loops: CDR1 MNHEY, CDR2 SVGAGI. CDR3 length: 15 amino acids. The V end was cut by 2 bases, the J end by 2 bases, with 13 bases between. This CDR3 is CASSYIAGFAYEQYF. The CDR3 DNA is TGTGCCAGCAGTTACATAGCAGGGTTCGCCTACGAGCAGTACTTC.